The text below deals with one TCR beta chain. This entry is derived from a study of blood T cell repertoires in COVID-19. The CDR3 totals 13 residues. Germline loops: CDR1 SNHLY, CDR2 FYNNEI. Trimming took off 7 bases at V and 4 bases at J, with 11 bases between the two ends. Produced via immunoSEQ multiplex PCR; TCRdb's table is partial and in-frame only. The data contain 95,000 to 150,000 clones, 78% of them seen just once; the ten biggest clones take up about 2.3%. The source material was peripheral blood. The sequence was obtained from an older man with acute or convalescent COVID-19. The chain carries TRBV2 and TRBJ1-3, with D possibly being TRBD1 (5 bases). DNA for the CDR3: TGTGCCAGCAAATTGAACAGGGGAAACACCATATATTTT. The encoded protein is CASKLNRGNTIYF. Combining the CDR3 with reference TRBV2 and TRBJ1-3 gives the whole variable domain EPEVTQTPSHQVTQMGQEVILRCVPISNHLYFYWYRQILGQKVEFLVSFYNNEISEKSEIFDDQFSVERPDGSNFTLKIRSTKLEDSAMYFCASKLNRGNTIYFGEGSWLTVV.